The 18 T cell receptor beta chains listed next were all sequenced from one sample in a study of T-cell reconstitution after alpha-beta-depleted transplantation in children. It was with unique molecular identifiers that the TCRbeta library was prepared. TCRdb called the PCR reads again in MiXCR, with one record for every CDR3 protein. This sample has over 550,000 distinct CDR3 sequences, with about 10% found just once. The source material was PBMCs from the stem cell graft donor, sampled from the stem cell graft. These receptors came from a human donor who donated a stem cell graft to a child with acute myeloid leukemia.

This clonotype was recorded at least ten times. This chain links TRBV5-1 with TRBJ2-1; 10 positions match TRBD2. V lost 4 bases to trimming and J lost 3 bases; unmatched junction nucleotides: 4. CDR1 is SGHRS and CDR2 is YFSETQ in the germline V gene. This CDR3 contains 15 residues. The CDR3 spells CASSQLAGNYNEQFF. CDR3 nucleotides: TGCGCCAGCAGCCAACTAGCGGGGAACTACAATGAGCAGTTCTTC.

This clonotype was observed many times. The chain recombines TRBV6-4 with TRBJ2-1, with 8 bases identical to TRBD2. The CDR3 sequence is 15 residues long. V shed 2 bases, J shed 7 bases, and the junction held 7 bases outside the gene matches. Germline loops: CDR1 MRHNA, CDR2 SNTAGT. The CDR3 DNA reads as TGTGCCAGCAGTGACCAAGCGGGAGTGGGGAATGAGCAGTTCTTC. It codes for CASSDQAGVGNEQFF.

This clonotype was observed many times. V is TRBV12-3 or TRBV12-4 and J is TRBJ2-1; tentatively, D is TRBD2 (6 bases). The V and J ends lost 3 bases and 9 bases respectively, with 15 bases between them. The CDR3 runs to 14 residues. The CDR3 protein is CASSFRWEEGEQFF. In DNA form, the CDR3 reads TGTGCCAGCAGTTTTCGGTGGGAGGAGGGTGAGCAGTTCTTC.

The chain is built from TRBV29-1 and TRBJ1-2; possibly TRBD1 for D (5 bases). V gave up 4 bases and J gave up 0 bases, with 15 bases separating them. The germline CDR1 and CDR2 sequences are SQVTM and ANQGSEA. The CDR3 covers 15 residues. Here the CDR3 DNA reads TGCAGCGTTGGATCCCCGGGGGTAGCTAACTATGGCTACACCTTC. Translating it yields CSVGSPGVANYGYTF.

At least ten counts were recorded for this clonotype. The chain employs TRBV28 and TRBJ2-5; D perhaps matches TRBD2 (5 bases). Trimming pared 6 bases from V and 5 bases from J, leaving 10 bases between. Germline CDR1 reads MDHEN; CDR2 reads SYDVKM. The CDR3 length is 12 residues. The CDR3 nucleotides read TGTGCCAGCAGCCACCCGGGGGAGACCCAGTACTTC. Its protein product is CASSHPGETQYF.

CDR3 amino acids: CASSRTTSASTDTQYF. CDR3 coding DNA: TGCGCCAGCAGCCGGACTACTAGCGCTAGCACAGATACGCAGTATTTT. This chain joins TRBV5-1 and TRBJ2-3; 7 positions match TRBD2. The CDR3 spans 16 residues. Looked up from germline, CDR1 is SGHRS and CDR2 is YFSETQ. The V gene end was trimmed by 4 bases and the J gene end by 0 bases; junction bases not matched to a gene: 8.

The sample holds many counts of this clonotype. The chain carries TRBV28 and TRBJ2-7, with 9 bases fitting TRBD1. The trim removed 2 bases at V and 5 bases at J, leaving 10 bases unmatched. CDR3 size: 16 residues. CDR1 and CDR2 from the germline V gene are MDHEN and SYDVKM. The CDR3 coding sequence is TGTGCCAGCAGTTTAGCGCCGGGACAGGGATCCAACGAGCAGTACTTC. Its protein product is CASSLAPGQGSNEQYF. The complete variable domain, with remaining parts taken from reference TRBV28 and TRBJ2-7, reads DVKVTQSSRYLVKRTGEKVFLECVQDMDHENMFWYRQDPGLGLRLIYFSYDVKMKEKGDIPEGYSVSREKKERFSLILESASTNQTSMYLCASSLAPGQGSNEQYFGPGTRLTVT.

This clonotype showed up just a few times. The rearrangement uses TRBV7-2 and TRBJ1-5, with a tentative D call TRBD1 (6 bases). V lost 5 bases and J 7 bases, leaving 12 bases between the germline ends. Germline-derived CDR1 and CDR2 are SGHTA and FQGNSA. This CDR3 region has 13 residues. The CDR3 coding sequence is TGTGCCAGCAGCCTTGCAGGGGCCCAGCCCCAGCATTTT. It translates to CASSLAGAQPQHF. The variable domain in full, completed from reference TRBV7-2 and TRBJ1-5, reads GAGVSQSPSNKVTEKGKDVELRCDPISGHTALYWYRQSLGQGLEFLIYFQGNSAPDKSGLPSDRFSAERTGGSVSTLTIQRTQQEDSAVYLCASSLAGAQPQHFGDGTRLSIL.

The sample holds many counts of this clonotype. The rearrangement links TRBV30 to TRBJ2-4; weak D call: TRBD1 (5 bases). Germline CDR1 reads GTSNPN; CDR2 reads SVGIG (reference sequence). The CDR3 spans 12 residues. V lost 2 bases, J lost 5 bases, and 7 bases lay in between. In nucleotides, the CDR3 is TGTGCCTGGAGTATAGGGGAAAACATTCAGTACTTC. It encodes CAWSIGENIQYF.

This clonotype was picked up a small number of times. This chain uses TRBV7-2 with TRBJ2-3, with unresolved D. V shed 5 bases and J shed 5 bases, with 14 bases lying between them. The CDR3 sequence is 14 residues long. Germline assignment: CDR1 SGHTA and CDR2 FQGNSA. The CDR3 is CASSLSPAGDTQYF. The CDR3 region has the DNA TGTGCCAGCAGCCTAAGCCCAGCAGGAGATACGCAGTATTTT.

In this sample, this clonotype turned up many times. This chain links TRBV6-2 or TRBV6-3 with TRBJ2-1; 12 bases agree with TRBD2. The CDR3 extends over 15 amino acids. The V segment lost 2 bases and the J segment 5 bases; nucleotides outside the gene matches: 1. The germline CDR1 and CDR2 sequences are MNHEY and SVGEGT. The CDR3 coding sequence is TGTGCCAGCAGTTACACTAGCGGGAGGCACAATGAGCAGTTCTTC. It encodes CASSYTSGRHNEQFF.

The V and J genes are TRBV5-6 and TRBJ2-7, with no clear D. V gave up 4 bases and J gave up 1 base, with 12 bases separating them. The germline CDR1 and CDR2 sequences are SGHDT and YYEEEE. CDR3 length equals 14 residues. This chain's CDR3 is CASSPTLPSYEQYF. In DNA form, the CDR3 reads TGTGCCAGCAGCCCTACACTTCCATCCTACGAGCAGTACTTC.

This clonotype occurred many times. This chain links TRBV20-1 with TRBJ2-3, with TRBD2 matching over 8 bases. The trim removed 1 base at V and 0 bases at J, leaving 12 bases unmatched. Germline lookup yields CDR1 DFQATT and CDR2 SNEGSKA (reference sequence). This CDR3 region has 18 residues. CDR3 sequence (DNA): TGCAGTGCTAGAGTGTTGGCGGGAGGCCTCTCAAGCACAGATACGCAGTATTTT. This sequence encodes CSARVLAGGLSSTDTQYF.

This clonotype was picked up many times. CDR3 nucleotides: TGTGCCAGCGGGCGGGAGGGCCCGACAGATACGCAGTATTTT. Its protein product is CASGREGPTDTQYF. This chain joins TRBV7-3 and TRBJ2-3, with 9 bases lining up with TRBD2. The germline V gene has CDR1 SGHTA and CDR2 FQGTGA. The CDR3 is 14 residues long. Trimming cost V 8 bases and J 3 bases; bases outside gene matches: 6.

In this sample, this clonotype turned up many times. The chain is built from TRBV15 and TRBJ2-3; 15 bases fit TRBD2. The ends lost 1 base at V and 3 bases at J; junction bases unmatched: 5. This CDR3 has 18 amino acids. Germline assignment: CDR1 LNHNV and CDR2 YYDKDF (reference sequence). The CDR3 spells CATSRGGTSGRRTDTQYF. In DNA form, the CDR3 reads TGTGCCACCAGCAGAGGGGGGACTAGCGGGAGGAGGACAGATACGCAGTATTTT.

On this clonotype itself: A junction end diverges from the germline sequence, so it may reflect a read error. The chain employs TRBV4-3 and TRBJ2-1, with 8 bases that match TRBD1. Looked up from germline, CDR1 is LGHNA and CDR2 is YSLEER. The CDR3 length is 15 residues. CDR3 nucleotide sequence: TGCGCCAGCAGCGAGGACAGGGTGTTAAACAATGAGCTGTTCTTC. Its translation is CASSEDRVLNNELFF.

This clonotype has a handful of counts. The genes are TRBV7-9 and TRBJ2-1, with 7 bases that match TRBD2. This CDR3 has 15 amino acids. Losses at the gene ends were 1 base for V and 7 bases for J; bases not matched to a gene: 7. The germline gives CDR1 SEHNR, CDR2 FQNEAQ (reference sequence). The CDR3 coding sequence is TGTGCCAGCAGCTTAGTCCCTAGCGGTGGGAATGAGCAGTTCTTC. Its protein product is CASSLVPSGGNEQFF.

Many counts were recorded for this clonotype. The chain has TRBV27 and TRBJ2-7, with 7 bases lining up with TRBD1. CDR3 length: 14 residues. Unmatched junction bases numbered 3, after V lost 2 bases and J lost 2 bases. The germline V gene has CDR1 MNHEY and CDR2 SMNVEV (reference sequence). DNA for the CDR3: TGTGCCAGCAGTTTAACAGGGGACCCCTACGAGCAGTACTTC. Protein sequence: CASSLTGDPYEQYF.